This TCR beta chain was sequenced during a study of CD8 T cells in Susac syndrome. Germline assignment: CDR1 SGHDT and CDR2 YYEEEE. V lost 1 base and J lost 7, with 17 bases in between. This CDR3 spans 15 amino acids. It was with random hexamers that about 0.45 to 1 ug RNA was reverse transcribed. TCRdb analysed the immunoSEQ multiplex PCR reads with MiXCR anew, one entry per CDR3 protein. Of 210,000 or so distinct CDR3 sequences in the sample, about 94% are singletons; the top ten hold 0.15%. This clonotype was obtained from a human donor with Susac syndrome. The sample consisted of CD4+ T cells from PBMCs. V and J are TRBV5-6 and TRBJ1-2; D gene ambiguous. The chain's CDR3 is CASSLLGRATGGYTF. The CDR3 DNA sequence: TGTGCCAGCAGCTTGCTTGGCCGGGCGACGGGTGGCTACACCTTC.